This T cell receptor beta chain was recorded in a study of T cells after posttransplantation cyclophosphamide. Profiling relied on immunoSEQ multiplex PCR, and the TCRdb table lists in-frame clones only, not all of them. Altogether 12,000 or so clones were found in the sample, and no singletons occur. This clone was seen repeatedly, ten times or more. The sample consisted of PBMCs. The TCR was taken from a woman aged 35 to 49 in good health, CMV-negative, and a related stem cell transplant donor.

Here the CDR3 DNA reads TGTGCCAGCATCGAGGACAGGGGCTATGGCTACACCTTC. Translating it yields CASIEDRGYGYTF. The chain couples TRBV2 to TRBJ1-2, with 9 bases matching TRBD1. CDR1 SNHLY and CDR2 FYNNEI come from the germline V gene. Trimming removed 7 bases from V and 4 bases from J; junction bases left unmatched: 4. The CDR3 is 13 residues long.